This TCR beta chain appears in the sequencing data of a study of CD8 T cells in Susac syndrome. The length of the CDR3 is 13 residues. From germline, CDR1 is DFQATT and CDR2 SNEGSKA (reference sequence). Trimming pared 6 bases from V and 5 bases from J, leaving 13 bases between. Reverse transcription used about 0.45 to 1 ug RNA and random hexamers. An immunoSEQ multiplex PCR amplified TCR beta CDR3 over 54 Vbeta and 13 Jbeta. TCRdb reprocessed the immunoSEQ multiplex PCR reads with MiXCR, giving one entry per CDR3 protein. This table has about 400,000 distinct CDR3 sequences, more than 80% appearing once. CD8+ and CD4+ blood T cells underwent TCR beta sequencing.

The source material was CD8+ T cells from PBMCs. This receptor was taken from a human donor with multiple sclerosis. The V and J genes are TRBV20-1 and TRBJ2-2, with D possibly being TRBD1 (7 bases). The CDR3 coding sequence is TGCAGTGCACAACAGGGGAGGACCGGGGAGCTGTTTTTT. Its protein product is CSAQQGRTGELFF.